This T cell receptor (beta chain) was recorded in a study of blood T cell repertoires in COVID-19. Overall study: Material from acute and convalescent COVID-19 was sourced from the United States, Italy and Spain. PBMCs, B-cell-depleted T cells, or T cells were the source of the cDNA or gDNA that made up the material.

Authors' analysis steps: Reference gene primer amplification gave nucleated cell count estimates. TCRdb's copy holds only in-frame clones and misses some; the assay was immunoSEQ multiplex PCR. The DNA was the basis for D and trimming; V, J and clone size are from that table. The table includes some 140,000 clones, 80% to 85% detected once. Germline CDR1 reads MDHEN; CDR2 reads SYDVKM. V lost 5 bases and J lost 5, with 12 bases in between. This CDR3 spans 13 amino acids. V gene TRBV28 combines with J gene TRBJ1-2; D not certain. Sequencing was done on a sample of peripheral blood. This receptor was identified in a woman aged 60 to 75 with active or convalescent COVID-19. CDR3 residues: CASSHGRGYGYTF. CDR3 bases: TGTGCCAGCAGTCACGGGAGAGGGTATGGCTACACCTTC.